This record covers a single T cell receptor (beta chain). TCRdb's copy holds only in-frame clones and misses some; the assay was immunoSEQ multiplex PCR. The sample lists more than 55,000 clones, roughly nine tenths seen once, with 13% to 15% in the top ten. The sample originates from a study of OX40 agonist ivuxolimab in advanced cancers. V was shortened by 5 bases and J by 0 bases, with 7 bases between the two germline ends. Germline V gene sequence: CDR1 MNHEY, CDR2 SMNVEV (reference sequence). There are 13 residues in the CDR3. The clonotype was recovered from an adult with an advanced solid tumor such as melanoma, head and neck, liver or kidney cancer. The input for sequencing was CD4+ or CD8+ T cells sorted from blood, taken in a trial of the OX40 agonist ivuxolimab. J is TRBJ2-5 and V is TRBV27; D might be TRBD1 (6 bases). The CDR3 loop is CASSGQYQETQYF. CDR3 DNA: TGTGCCAGCAGTGGACAGTACCAAGAGACCCAGTACTTC.